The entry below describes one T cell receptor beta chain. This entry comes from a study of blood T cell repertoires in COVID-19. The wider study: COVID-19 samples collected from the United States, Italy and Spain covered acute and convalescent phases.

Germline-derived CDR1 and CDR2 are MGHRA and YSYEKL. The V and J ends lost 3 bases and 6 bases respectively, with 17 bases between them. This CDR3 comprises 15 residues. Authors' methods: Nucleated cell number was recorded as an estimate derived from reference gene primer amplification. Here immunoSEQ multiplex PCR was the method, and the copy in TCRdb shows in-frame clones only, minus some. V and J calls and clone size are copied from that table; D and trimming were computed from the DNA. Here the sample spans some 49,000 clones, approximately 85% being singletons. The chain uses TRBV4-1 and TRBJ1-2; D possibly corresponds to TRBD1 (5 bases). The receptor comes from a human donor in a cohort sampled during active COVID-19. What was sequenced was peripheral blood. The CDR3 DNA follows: TGCGCCAGCAGCCAGGACTACCGGGACTGGCATGGCTACACCTTC. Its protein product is CASSQDYRDWHGYTF.